This is a list of T cell receptor beta chains from one sample in a study of cytomegalovirus exposure and HLA in healthy donors. Measured with immunoSEQ multiplex PCR; TCRdb has only the in-frame clones, and not every one. The repertoire includes about 150,000 clones, approximately 80% of them detected once, and 3% to 4% sits in the top ten. Sequencing was performed on PBMCs. The source is a male donor in good health and CMV-seronegative. CDR3s leave out the opening cysteine and the closing phenylalanine or tryptophan. The D gene is left open where the match is weak.

v_call	d_call	j_call	cdr3_aa
TRBV18	.	TRBJ1-5	ASSPERGDHNQPQH
TRBV7-9	TRBD2	TRBJ2-3	SSSSGTSGSTDTQY
TRBV7-8	.	TRBJ1-3	ASSLSNTIY
TRBV2	TRBD1	TRBJ1-1	ASSGRQGRNTEAF
TRBV2	TRBD2	TRBJ2-1	ASSMVAGEHEQF
TRBV28	TRBD1	TRBJ1-5	ASSSTGGGYSNQPQH
TRBV5-1	.	TRBJ2-1	ASSVTGHEQF
TRBV5-1	.	TRBJ2-6	ASSLSGGAGANVLT
TRBV4-3	.	TRBJ2-7	ASSQDQGKSYEQY
TRBV28	.	TRBJ1-3	ASSSPGGSGNTIY
TRBV6-5	.	TRBJ1-1	ASSSHGEGEAF
TRBV5-1	TRBD2	TRBJ2-5	ASSSFSGSIKTQY
TRBV28	.	TRBJ1-1	ASSLPGRGTEAF
TRBV19	TRBD1	TRBJ2-7	ASAGTGFFEQY
TRBV2	.	TRBJ2-2	ASSRLMPGAAGELF
TRBV19	TRBD1	TRBJ1-1	ASSYPGGGTEAF
TRBV15	.	TRBJ2-7	ATSRGGAYTYEQY
TRBV2	TRBD1	TRBJ1-5	ASSGMTTDREKGNSNQPQH
TRBV14	TRBD2	TRBJ2-3	ASSQARAGGQKNTDTQY
TRBV6-6	.	TRBJ1-6	ASSYSRGRGNSPLH
TRBV6-5	TRBD1	TRBJ1-6	ASKLGGDSTYTLH
TRBV7-2	.	TRBJ1-5	ASSLAEEGLDQPQH
TRBV7-8	TRBD1	TRBJ2-7	ASSLAGTGSNYEQY
TRBV5-4	.	TRBJ2-1	ASSLAERQQF
TRBV7-3	TRBD1	TRBJ1-6	ASSLTGQGAPH
TRBV27	TRBD2	TRBJ2-2	ASSLASGGRNTGELF
TRBV4-2	.	TRBJ1-1	ASSLQNLNTEAF
TRBV5-1	TRBD1	TRBJ2-7	ASSWTGGSYEQY
TRBV19	.	TRBJ1-1	ASKRWGRGMNTEAF
TRBV2	.	TRBJ1-6	ASSELSRVLYPLH
TRBV7-9	TRBD1	TRBJ1-6	ASSAGQGESPLH
TRBV5-1	TRBD2	TRBJ2-7	ASSFSGRGVYEQY
TRBV19	.	TRBJ1-3	ASSPGAGNTIY
TRBV7-9	.	TRBJ2-7	ASSLGGAEQY
TRBV19	.	TRBJ1-4	ASSLSPGEKLF
TRBV28	TRBD1	TRBJ1-2	ASSDRDRARYDGYT
TRBV29-1	.	TRBJ1-6	SVAEGDNSPLH
TRBV15	TRBD2	TRBJ2-1	ATSEGLPGLANEQF
TRBV5-6	TRBD1	TRBJ1-5	AGSLQLTGGNQPQH
TRBV18	TRBD2	TRBJ2-3	ASSHSSGRSGDTQY
TRBV5-6	.	TRBJ1-4	ASSGGPSNEKLF
TRBV5-6	.	TRBJ2-1	ASSLPGGRSWNEQF
TRBV5-1	.	TRBJ2-1	ASSLVGARFYNEQF
TRBV5-1	.	TRBJ1-3	ASSFESSGNTIY
TRBV5-4	TRBD1	TRBJ1-5	ASSLGGDRGNQPQH
TRBV4-1	TRBD1	TRBJ1-2	ASSRQGTVLYGYT
TRBV18	TRBD1	TRBJ2-7	AGSPSTGAFHEQY
TRBV7-9	.	TRBJ2-2	ASSPREDTGELF
TRBV5-8	.	TRBJ2-1	ASSPDGRGLGEQF
TRBV28	.	TRBJ1-2	ASSLRYGYT
TRBV7-2	TRBD2	TRBJ2-2	ASSLTSGGTGELF
TRBV5-1	.	TRBJ2-1	ASSFPTANEQF
TRBV2	TRBD1	TRBJ1-2	ASSSQGARYGYT
TRBV5-5	TRBD2	TRBJ2-5	ASSFGAGGLETQY
TRBV7-2	.	TRBJ2-1	ASSLAGVGYNEQF
TRBV5-1	TRBD1	TRBJ2-7	ASSSIPGQGTEQY
TRBV5-1	.	TRBJ2-7	ASSLGQFLNEQY
TRBV27	.	TRBJ2-2	ASGSPLERRNTGELF
TRBV5-5	TRBD1	TRBJ1-6	ASSSPRGQGQRLINSPLH
TRBV9	TRBD2	TRBJ2-2	ASSVQAGDGGELF